These 23 T cell receptor beta chains share one sample of origin, sequenced in a study of blood T cell repertoires in COVID-19. The method was immunoSEQ multiplex PCR; TCRdb's version includes in-frame clones alone and lacks a portion of them. This table holds approximately 310,000 clones, 85% found once. Sequenced: PBMCs or T cells enriched from blood (not recorded which). The receptors here all came from a woman under 40 who had been exposed to COVID-19.

V and J are TRBV2 and TRBJ1-5, with 9 bases that match TRBD1. Trimming removed 6 bases from V and 7 bases from J; junction bases left unmatched: 10. From germline, CDR1 is SNHLY and CDR2 FYNNEI. This CDR3 contains 15 residues. The DNA of the CDR3 is TGTGCCAGCAGCTCCGGGACAGGGACCCACCAGCCCCAGCATTTT. Translating gives CASSSGTGTHQPQHF.

The chain is built from TRBV27 and TRBJ1-4; 9 bases map to TRBD1. Germline CDR1 MNHEY, CDR2 SMNVEV (reference sequence). V lost 5 bases to trimming and J lost 5 bases; unmatched junction nucleotides: 3. This CDR3 spans 14 amino acids. This chain's CDR3 is CASSPGTGNEKLFF. The CDR3 DNA sequence: TGTGCCAGCAGTCCCGGGACAGGGAATGAAAAACTGTTTTTT.

This clone was seen at least ten times. The chain uses TRBV23-1 and TRBJ2-1; D perhaps matches TRBD2 (6 bases). TRBV23-1 falls under the ORF class, with uncertain function. The CDR3 contains 16 residues. V was pared by 0 bases and J by 7 bases, with 16 bases between. The CDR3 DNA reads TGCGCCAGCAGTCAATCGGGGCGGGACCGCGTGAATGAGCAGTTCTTC. Protein: CASSQSGRDRVNEQFF.

The gene calls are TRBV16 and TRBJ2-7; D uncertain. This CDR3 has 14 residues. V was trimmed by 2 bases and J by 1 base, leaving 9 bases between them. The V gene's germline CDR1 is KGHSY and CDR2 FQNENV. CDR3 DNA sequence: TGTGCCAGCAGCCAAGAGTTACTTTCCTACGAGCAGTACTTC. Translating gives CASSQELLSYEQYF.

This clone came up a few times. The chain combines TRBV2 with TRBJ1-5; weak D call: TRBD1 (5 bases). Germline loops: CDR1 SNHLY, CDR2 FYNNEI. CDR3 length equals 12 residues. V was trimmed by 8 bases and J by 8 bases, leaving 13 bases between them. The CDR3, as DNA: TGTGCCAGCCACTCCGGGACTAAGCCCCAGCATTTT. Its protein product is CASHSGTKPQHF.

The CDR3 DNA reads as TGTGCCAGCAGCTTGGGACAGATTAATGAGCAGTTCTTC. It encodes CASSLGQINEQFF. The J gene is TRBJ2-1, the V gene TRBV7-9; 7 bases map to TRBD1. The CDR3 is 13 residues long. From germline, CDR1 is SEHNR and CDR2 FQNEAQ (reference sequence). With V trimmed by 3 bases and J by 7 bases, 3 bases remained unmatched.

The CDR3 nucleotides read TGTGCCAGCAGCCGACACAGGACAGGGTACACAGATACGCAGTATTTT. This sequence encodes CASSRHRTGYTDTQYF. The V call is TRBV5-6, the J call TRBJ2-3; TRBD1 matches at 8 bases. Trimming cost V 4 bases and J 2 bases; bases outside gene matches: 9. Germline CDR1 is SGHDT and CDR2 is YYEEEE. This CDR3 spans 16 amino acids.

The rearrangement uses TRBV12-1 and TRBJ2-1; the table's D call, TRBD2, has no DNA check behind it. TRBV12-1 is assigned pseudogene status. The CDR3 length is 12 residues. The CDR3 nucleotides read TGTGCCAGCAGCGCGAGGTACAATGAGCAGTTCTTC. It translates to CASSARYNEQFF.

A few counts support this clone. V usage is TRBV6-5 and J usage is TRBJ2-3; 9 nucleotides line up with TRBD2. Trimming removed 7 bases from V and 3 bases from J; junction bases left unmatched: 8. Germline V lookup: CDR1 MNHEY, CDR2 SVGAGI. The length of the CDR3 is 15 residues. CDR3 DNA: TGTGCCAGCACCCCCAGCGGGGGGTCAACAGATACGCAGTATTTT. Amino acids: CASTPSGGSTDTQYF.

The chain carries TRBV9 and TRBJ2-1; 8 nucleotides match TRBD2. V was clipped by 3 bases and J by 9 bases; unmatched bases: 11. Germline CDR1 is SGDLS and CDR2 is YYNGEE. The CDR3 contains 15 residues. CDR3 protein: CASSALAGPGAEQFF. The CDR3 DNA reads as TGTGCCAGCAGCGCCTTAGCGGGGCCCGGAGCTGAGCAGTTCTTC.

In the case of this clone: Other DNA sequences in this specimen translate into the identical CDR3. The chain couples TRBV18 to TRBJ1-1, with unresolved D. The CDR3 is 14 amino acids. Per germline, CDR1 KGHSH and CDR2 LQKENI. V shed 3 bases and J shed 1 base, with 9 bases lying between them. This CDR3 is CASSPGHRNTEAFF. In DNA form, the CDR3 reads TGTGCCAGCTCACCGGGCCATCGGAACACTGAAGCTTTCTTT. The variable domain in full, completed from reference TRBV18 and TRBJ1-1, reads NAGVMQNPRHLVRRRGQEARLRCSPMKGHSHVYWYRQLPEEGLKFMVYLQKENIIDESGMPKERFSAEFPKEGPSILRIQQVVRGDSAAYFCASSPGHRNTEAFFGQGTRLTVV.

The chain has TRBV11-2 and TRBJ2-5; no firm D call. The length of the CDR3 is 13 residues. The V gene's germline CDR1 is SGHAT and CDR2 FQNNGV. Trimming took off 2 bases at V and 1 base at J, with 5 bases between the two ends. CDR3 sequence reads: CASSLSIQETQYF. CDR3 DNA: TGTGCCAGCAGCTTATCAATCCAAGAGACCCAGTACTTC.

This clone showed up just once. The gene calls are TRBV19 and TRBJ2-7, with 10 bases fitting TRBD1. Germline V gene sequence: CDR1 LNHDA, CDR2 SQIVND (reference sequence). The CDR3 length is 14 residues. V lost 5 bases and J lost 6; bases outside the gene matches: 7. The CDR3 protein is CASSVGQGWSEQYF. The CDR3, as DNA: TGTGCCAGTAGTGTGGGACAGGGGTGGAGCGAGCAGTACTTC.

The V and J genes are TRBV6-5 and TRBJ1-4; D possibly corresponds to TRBD1 (5 bases). Germline-derived CDR1 and CDR2 are MNHEY and SVGAGI. Trimming removed 2 bases at V and 11 bases at J, with 12 bases between. The CDR3 contains 13 residues. The CDR3 DNA sequence: TGTGCCAGCAGTTACGTGGGGCAAGGGAAACTGTTTTTT. Translated: CASSYVGQGKLFF.

This clone has only a few counts. V usage is TRBV11-3 and J usage is TRBJ1-6; the D gene is possibly TRBD1 (5 bases). CDR3 size: 12 residues. V shed 5 bases and J shed 8 bases, with 7 bases lying between them. In germline, CDR1 is SGHNT, CDR2 YENEEA. CDR3 protein: CASSRGDSPLHF. Written as DNA, the CDR3 is TGTGCCAGCAGCCGGGGGGATTCACCCCTCCACTTT. Combining the CDR3 with reference TRBV11-3 and TRBJ1-6 gives the whole variable domain EAGVVQSPRYKIIEKKQPVAFWCNPISGHNTLYWYLQNLGQGPELLIRYENEEAVDDSQLPKDRFSAERLKGVDSTLKIQPAELGDSAVYLCASSRGDSPLHFGNGTRLTVT.

The chain employs TRBV28 and TRBJ2-1; TRBD1 aligns across 10 bases. This CDR3 has 14 amino acids. Germline loops: CDR1 MDHEN, CDR2 SYDVKM. Losses at the gene ends were 5 bases for V and 6 bases for J; bases not matched to a gene: 4. CDR3: CASSPWTGGNEQFF. CDR3 nucleotides: TGTGCCAGCAGTCCGTGGACAGGGGGCAATGAGCAGTTCTTC.

The chain is built from TRBV6-5 and TRBJ2-7; tentative D call: TRBD1 (6 bases). Germline V gene sequence: CDR1 MNHEY, CDR2 SVGAGI. Trimming cost V 5 bases and J 1 base, with 12 bases left between them. This CDR3 has 14 residues. CDR3 residues: CASSPGESSYEQYF. In DNA, the CDR3 is TGTGCCAGCAGTCCAGGGGAGTCGTCCTACGAGCAGTACTTC.

Note on this clone: A junction end diverges from the germline sequence, so it may reflect a read error. V gene TRBV7-2 combines with J gene TRBJ2-7; D may be TRBD1 (8 bases). The CDR3 sequence is 15 residues long. Germline V CDR1 and CDR2: SGHTA, FQGNSA. CDR3 amino acids: CASSLDTGGVYEQYF. The CDR3 DNA sequence: TGTGCCAGCAGTTTAGATACAGGGGGGGTCTACGAGCAGTACTTC.

This clone was seen just once. The rearrangement uses TRBV4-1 and TRBJ2-7, with a tentative D call TRBD1 (5 bases). V lost 4 bases and J lost 2, with 9 bases in between. Germline V gene lookup returns CDR1 MGHRA and CDR2 YSYEKL. CDR3 length: 13 residues. The CDR3 nucleotides read TGCGCCAGCAGCCTTAGACAGCCCTACGAGCAGTACTTC. Its translation is CASSLRQPYEQYF.

The gene calls are TRBV27 and TRBJ2-5; 10 bases map to TRBD2. Germline assignment: CDR1 MNHEY and CDR2 SMNVEV (reference sequence). J gave up 2 bases and V 3 bases, and 3 bases lay outside the gene matches. The CDR3 length is 15 residues. The CDR3 nucleotides are TGTGCCAGCAGTTTGACTAGCGGGTGGCAAGAGACCCAGTACTTC. It is translated as CASSLTSGWQETQYF.

The V and J genes are TRBV30 and TRBJ1-4; D is unclear. The CDR3 runs to 14 residues. Trimming took 2 bases from V and 3 from J, leaving 10 bases between them. Germline lookup yields CDR1 GTSNPN and CDR2 SVGIG (reference sequence). The CDR3 coding sequence is TGTGCCTGGAGTTCCGGTTTTGCTAATGAAAAACTGTTTTTT. As protein: CAWSSGFANEKLFF. Based on the CDR3 plus reference TRBV30 and TRBJ1-4, the full variable domain is SQTIHQWPATLVQPVGSPLSLECTVEGTSNPNLYWYRQAAGRGLQLLFYSVGIGQISSEVPQNLSASRPQDRQFILSSKKLLLSDSGFYLCAWSSGFANEKLFFGSGTQLSVL.

The V gene is TRBV28, the J gene TRBJ1-2; D might be TRBD1 (6 bases). Trimming pared 4 bases from V and 2 bases from J, leaving 11 bases between. Germline CDR1 and CDR2: MDHEN and SYDVKM. The CDR3 is 14 residues long. CDR3: CASSSPQGNYGYTF. CDR3 nucleotides: TGTGCCAGCAGTTCCCCCCAGGGGAACTATGGCTACACCTTC.

The rearrangement links TRBV7-3 to TRBJ2-2; 7 bases line up with TRBD2. Germline CDR1 is SGHTA and CDR2 is FQGTGA. The V gene end was trimmed by 1 base and the J gene end by 0 bases; junction bases not matched to a gene: 2. CDR3 length equals 16 residues. The CDR3 sequence: CASSLSGGPNTGELFF. The CDR3 DNA reads TGTGCCAGCAGCTTAAGCGGGGGTCCGAACACCGGGGAGCTGTTTTTT.